This TCR beta chain was sequenced in a study of tumor and adjacent non-tumor tissue in lung cancer (dated by TCRdb to 2016 to 2018). A note on the overall study: By cancer type, the cohort comprised 12 to 13 adenocarcinoma patients, a couple of squamous cell carcinoma patients and 1 small cell lung cancer patient. Using bulk TCRbeta repertoires from 15 lung cancer patients, the study set lung tumor tissue side by side with matched distant non-tumor lung tissue. Sequencing produced about 130,000,000 productive TCRbeta reads in total, an average of about 4.2 million reads per sample. The roughly 15 patients were aged roughly 30 to 76 years, included around 10 men and 5 women, and had TNM stage I to III disease. TCRbeta CDR3 sequencing was performed on thirty paired specimens, with one tumor sample and one normal lung sample collected per patient. General study outcomes and caveats: Tumor tissue showed significantly greater TCR diversity (inverse Simpson) than normal lung tissue (about 400 vs 150, P = 0.0075, Mann-Whitney U test). TCR diversity was significantly higher in younger patients, and greater tumor TCR diversity was associated with shorter overall survival and shorter disease-free survival. Only approximately 14 patients were included in the cohort, and the need for larger samples and more detailed clinical data was noted by the authors. Because peripheral blood was not sequenced, the blood TCRbeta repertoires of the lung cancer patients in the study went unexamined. A significantly larger cumulative share of the repertoire was made up by the top 100 clones in normal lung than in tumor tissue. The methods do not name the sequencing platform or mention unique molecular identifiers.

Compared with the rest of its sample, this clonotype is medium-sized (0.01 to 0.1%). What antigen it recognizes has not been identified. No much larger clone exists at a distance of one base, and base qualities are not known. The junction carries 17 bases between V and J, which are trimmed by 2 bases and 0 bases respectively. As encoded in the germline V gene, CDR1 is SGHAT while CDR2 is FQNNGV. The CDR3 holds 17 amino acids from the cysteine to the phenylalanine. The DNA shown is the 51-base CDR3, in frame from base 1. Libraries came from multiplex PCR. These reads were obtained on an Illumina HiSeq 2500. TCRbeta libraries were constructed through three rounds of nested PCR with primers (Table S4) according to protocols modified from ARM-PCR. PCR products of 200-500 bp were gel-excised and purified with the QIAquick gel extraction kit before sequencing. Per the authors' processing: Reads were cleaned with Trimmomatic, merged with FLASH into complete CDR3 sequences, and assigned to V(D)J germline segments with MiTCR. Clonal diversity was computed as the inverse Simpson's index with VDJtools. Productive reads were defined as in-frame sequences without a premature stop codon. TCRdb reran the public reads through fastp at Q25 and MiXCR, keeping productive beta chains. Rows are combined by CDR3 protein, so each entry shows the most common genes and DNA. None of the V and J calls come from the authors' own analysis; TCRdb made them. This sample has approximately 79,000 distinct CDR3 sequences in its table, and roughly 72% of those were observed once. 8% to 9.5% of the sample goes to the ten largest clones.

RNA was isolated from bulk unsorted tissue, and RNA quality was assessed with a NanoDrop ND-1000 and an Agilent 2100. The donors were newly diagnosed lung cancer patients admitted for thoracic surgery in China from August to November 2014 who had not received prior chemotherapy. Anyone who had undergone radiotherapy or chemotherapy before, or who had another cancer at the same time, was left out of the study. Pieces of surgical tissue measuring about 1-2.3 cm3 were kept in RNAlater solution and held at -80 degrees C until needed. The sample was lung tumor tissue. The clonotype originates from a middle-aged woman with non-small cell lung cancer. The V and J genes are TRBV11-2 and TRBJ2-7, with a weak D call of TRBD2 (5 bases match). CDR3 protein: CASSLRASAASSYEQYF. The DNA sequence follows: TGTGCCAGCAGCTTACGGGCCTCAGCGGCCAGCTCCTACGAGCAGTACTTC.